Listed here are 25 T cell receptor beta chains from one sample, sequenced in a study of identifying expanded T cells in peripheral blood. Generated by immunoSEQ multiplex PCR, the TCRdb table keeps only in-frame clones and is missing some. The data show tens of thousands of clones, approximately 85% seen once. Sequencing used blood. These receptors all stem from a person aged 18 to 70 in good health.

The V and J genes are TRBV6-6 and TRBJ2-7, with a tentative D call TRBD1 (5 bases). Trimming shortened V by 7 bases and J by 9 bases, and 28 bases separated the two germline ends. Per the germline V gene, CDR1 is MNHNY and CDR2 is SVGAGI (reference sequence). This CDR3 is 16 amino acids long. The CDR3 DNA sequence: TGTGCCAGCACTCTGTACCCCCAGGACACAGAGGTAGTGCAGTACTTC. Encoded protein: CASTLYPQDTEVVQYF.

The rearrangement uses TRBV18 and TRBJ1-5, with D perhaps matching TRBD1 (6 bases). The CDR3 is 15 residues long. Germline CDR1 and CDR2: KGHSH and LQKENI. V gave up 6 bases and J gave up 2 bases, with 14 bases separating them. As DNA, the CDR3 is TGTGCCAGCTCCCAGATCGGGGGGCGCAATCAGCCCCAGCATTTT. It is translated as CASSQIGGRNQPQHF.

The chain uses TRBV7-9 and TRBJ2-1, with TRBD2 matching over 9 bases. The CDR3 runs to 16 residues. V lost 2 bases, J lost 10 bases, and 12 bases stayed unmatched. The germline V gene has CDR1 SEHNR and CDR2 FQNEAQ (reference sequence). The CDR3 loop reads CASSLFSGSIIEEQFF. The CDR3 DNA follows: TGTGCCAGCAGCTTATTTAGCGGGAGTATCATCGAGGAGCAGTTCTTC.

J is TRBJ1-4 and V is TRBV5-1; D ambiguous. Trimming shortened V by 0 bases and J by 8 bases, and 17 bases separated the two germline ends. Germline V gene lookup returns CDR1 SGHRS and CDR2 YFSETQ. This CDR3 is 16 amino acids long. The CDR3 DNA is TGCGCCAGCAGCTTGGACCCAGGCGGCGGGGAAGAAAAACTGTTTTTT. Translating gives CASSLDPGGGEEKLFF.

In this sample, this clone turned up once. CDR3 protein: CASRTLTGDGNTIYF. The CDR3, as DNA: TGTGCCAGCAGAACGCTGACAGGGGATGGAAACACCATATATTTT. The V and J genes are TRBV6-1 and TRBJ1-3; TRBD1 aligns across 8 bases. V was pared by 6 bases and J by 3 bases, with 7 bases of the junction left unmatched. Germline V gene data show CDR1 as MNHNS and CDR2 as SASEGT. CDR3 size: 15 residues.

The V gene is TRBV28, the J gene TRBJ2-5; 9 bases map to TRBD2. Trimming cost V 11 bases and J 0 bases; bases outside gene matches: 4. CDR3 length: 13 residues. CDR1 is MDHEN, CDR2 SYDVKM, per germline. CDR3 coding DNA: TGTGCCGCGGGAGGGGGCCACCAAGAGACCCAGTACTTC. Translation gives CAAGGGHQETQYF.

V and J are TRBV7-8 and TRBJ2-3; 8 bases align to TRBD2. The germline gives CDR1 SGHVS, CDR2 FQNEAQ. The junction had 5 bases not matched to a gene; V was cut back by 3 bases and J by 3 bases. This CDR3 comprises 15 residues. CDR3 region: CASSFMAGGTDTQYF. Written as DNA, the CDR3 is TGTGCCAGCAGCTTCATGGCGGGAGGAACAGATACGCAGTATTTT.

This clone was counted only a few times. This rearrangement joins TRBV15 to TRBJ1-6, with 9 bases identical to TRBD1. The CDR3 is 15 residues long. Losses at the gene ends were 3 bases for V and 8 bases for J; bases not matched to a gene: 5. Germline V gene data show CDR1 as LNHNV and CDR2 as YYDKDF (reference sequence). The CDR3 region has the DNA TGTGCCACCAGCAGGGGGACAGGGCAGGATTCACCCCTCCACTTT. Its protein product is CATSRGTGQDSPLHF.

This clone was recorded a few times. V gene TRBV10-3 combines with J gene TRBJ2-7; D gene ambiguous. Between the trimmed V and J ends, which lost 8 bases and 2 bases, there was a span of 13 bases. The CDR3 has 13 amino acids. Germline V gene lookup returns CDR1 ENHRY and CDR2 SYGVKD. The CDR3 DNA is TGTGCCATCTCTGAGGTGGTCGCCTACGAGCAGTACTTC. Its protein product is CAISEVVAYEQYF.

The V call is TRBV9, the J call TRBJ1-1, with D tentatively TRBD1 (5 bases). CDR1 SGDLS and CDR2 YYNGEE come from the germline V gene. The V end lost 0 bases, the J end lost 3 bases, and 9 bases lay between the germline ends. This CDR3 contains 14 residues. CDR3 residues: CASSVGGVDTEAFF. The CDR3 nucleotides read TGTGCCAGCAGCGTAGGAGGGGTGGACACTGAAGCTTTCTTT. Combining the CDR3 with reference TRBV9 and TRBJ1-1 gives the whole variable domain DSGVTQTPKHLITATGQRVTLRCSPRSGDLSVYWYQQSLDQGLQFLIQYYNGEERAKGNILERFSAQQFPDLHSELNLSSLELGDSALYFCASSVGGVDTEAFFGQGTRLTVV.

This chain uses TRBV9 with TRBJ1-1; unclear D gene. From germline, CDR1 is SGDLS and CDR2 YYNGEE. The CDR3 is made up of 14 amino acids. The ends were cut back, 7 bases at V and 3 bases at J, with 16 bases in the middle. As DNA, the CDR3 is TGTGCCAGCGCCAGGTCCTTAGTGGACACTGAAGCTTTCTTT. The encoded protein is CASARSLVDTEAFF. Together with reference TRBV9 and TRBJ1-1, the CDR3 gives the full variable domain: DSGVTQTPKHLITATGQRVTLRCSPRSGDLSVYWYQQSLDQGLQFLIQYYNGEERAKGNILERFSAQQFPDLHSELNLSSLELGDSALYFCASARSLVDTEAFFGQGTRLTVV.

This clone was counted once. The rearrangement uses TRBV28 and TRBJ1-1, with D tentatively TRBD1 (5 bases). The germline V gene has CDR1 MDHEN and CDR2 SYDVKM. With 4 bases removed from V and 0 bases from J, the gap between germline ends came to 15 bases. CDR3 length: 16 residues. CDR3 nucleotides: TGTGCCAGCAGTTCTCAGGACGGGACTATGAACACTGAAGCTTTCTTT. Encoded protein: CASSSQDGTMNTEAFF.

At least ten counts were recorded for this clone. V gene TRBV14 combines with J gene TRBJ1-1; D unclear. V gave up 4 bases and J gave up 1 base, with 7 bases separating them. Per germline, CDR1 SGHDN and CDR2 FVKESK. This CDR3 is built from 13 residues. In DNA form, the CDR3 reads TGTGCCAGCAGCCGAGGTTCGAACACTGAAGCTTTCTTT. It is translated as CASSRGSNTEAFF.

The gene calls are TRBV4-3 and TRBJ2-3; D ambiguous. CDR1 is LGHNA, CDR2 YSLEER, per germline. V gave up 0 bases and J gave up 2 bases, with 12 bases separating them. The CDR3 totals 16 residues. The CDR3: CASSQDSGGNTDTQYF. CDR3 DNA: TGCGCCAGCAGCCAAGATTCGGGCGGAAACACAGATACGCAGTATTTT.

This chain joins TRBV5-4 and TRBJ1-3, with D unresolved. CDR3 size: 13 residues. Germline V gene lookup returns CDR1 SGHNT and CDR2 YYREEE (reference sequence). Deletions cut 2 bases from V and 6 bases from J, with 9 bases between. The CDR3 loop reads CASSLPGTNTIYF. Written as DNA, the CDR3 is TGTGCCAGCAGCTTACCCGGAACAAACACCATATATTTT. The full variable domain, rest sourced from reference TRBV5-4 and TRBJ1-3, is ETGVTQSPTHLIKTRGQQVTLRCSSQSGHNTVSWYQQALGQGPQFIFQYYREEENGRGNFPPRFSGLQFPNYSSELNVNALELDDSALYLCASSLPGTNTIYFGEGSWLTVV.

The CDR3 loop reads CASSRRSYEQYF. The CDR3 nucleotides are TGTGCCAGCTCCAGGAGATCCTACGAGCAGTACTTC. This chain connects TRBV28 to TRBJ2-7; no firm D call. The V end was cut by 8 bases, the J end by 1 base, with 9 bases between. CDR1 and CDR2 (germline): MDHEN, SYDVKM. This CDR3 contains 12 residues.

The V and J genes are TRBV18 and TRBJ1-1; tentatively, D is TRBD1 (5 bases). CDR1 and CDR2 from the germline V gene are KGHSH and LQKENI. There are 14 residues in the CDR3. V was cut by 1 base and J by 2 bases, with 8 bases left in between. CDR3 in amino acids: CASSPQDINTEAFF. The CDR3 DNA is TGTGCCAGCTCACCACAGGACATTAACACTGAAGCTTTCTTT.

The chain has TRBV14 and TRBJ2-6; D remains ambiguous. The germline V gene encodes CDR1 SGHDN and CDR2 FVKESK. The CDR3 consists of 15 residues. Deletions cut 1 base from V and 1 base from J, with 5 bases between. The CDR3 is CASSQVGSGANVLTF. The DNA of the CDR3 is TGTGCCAGCAGCCAAGTGGGTTCTGGGGCCAACGTCCTGACTTTC.

The V gene is TRBV2, the J gene TRBJ1-1; 8 nucleotides align to TRBD1. The germline CDR1 and CDR2 sequences are SNHLY and FYNNEI. This CDR3 spans 16 amino acids. The trim removed 4 bases at V and 2 bases at J, leaving 9 bases unmatched. As DNA, the CDR3 is TGTGCCAGCAGTGGGACAGGGACGGGCAAAAACACTGAAGCTTTCTTT. Its protein product is CASSGTGTGKNTEAFF.

This chain connects TRBV5-1 to TRBJ2-5; D tentatively fits TRBD1 or TRBD2 (6 bases each). Germline V gene sequence: CDR1 SGHRS, CDR2 YFSETQ. The V and J ends lost 2 bases and 5 bases respectively, with 10 bases between them. This CDR3 has 13 residues. The DNA for the CDR3 is TGCGCCAGCAGCTTAGGGGGGTTGGAGACCCAGTACTTC. This translates into CASSLGGLETQYF.

The genes are TRBV6-5 and TRBJ2-1; D call uncertain. V lost 4 bases, J lost 9 bases, and 13 bases lay in between. Germline CDR1 and CDR2: MNHEY and SVGAGI. This CDR3 comprises 13 residues. CDR3 sequence (DNA): TGTGCCAGCAGTTCCAGCCGTTCCGGTGAGCAGTTCTTC. Protein: CASSSSRSGEQFF.

V gene TRBV7-2 combines with J gene TRBJ2-1; 7 bases line up with TRBD2. The CDR3 spans 15 residues. Germline CDR1 and CDR2: SGHTA and FQGNSA. Trimming cost V 0 bases and J 7 bases; bases outside gene matches: 6. The CDR3 spells CASSLAGGQWNEQFF. The DNA of the CDR3 is TGTGCCAGCAGCTTAGCGGGAGGGCAGTGGAATGAGCAGTTCTTC.

In its sample, this clone was seen a few times. The sample holds other DNA sequences that translate to the same CDR3. V and J are TRBV6-6 and TRBJ2-1; 9 bases map to TRBD1. Germline V gene sequence: CDR1 MNHNY, CDR2 SVGAGI (reference sequence). The CDR3 has 14 amino acids. V gave up 11 bases and J gave up 5 bases; unmatched junction bases: 10. In nucleotides, the CDR3 is TGTGCCGGCCGCAGAGGGGACAGGGACAATGAGCAGTTCTTC. Its protein is CAGRRGDRDNEQFF.

This chain connects TRBV15 to TRBJ1-2; D gene unclear. The CDR3 is made up of 14 amino acids. Trimming pared 1 base from V and 6 bases from J, leaving 12 bases between. Germline values: CDR1 LNHNV, CDR2 YYDKDF (reference sequence). CDR3 nucleotide sequence: TGTGCCACCAGCAGAGTGTCGGATGCCCATGGCTACACCTTC. This encodes CATSRVSDAHGYTF.

This clone was seen only a few times. The gene calls are TRBV21-1 and TRBJ2-7. TRBV21-1 is an annotated pseudogene. The CDR3 runs 18 residues. The CDR3: CASSKKPTSRKGAYEQYF. CDR3 sequence (DNA): TGTGCCAGCAGCAAAAAGCCCACCAGTAGAAAGGGCGCCTACGAGCAGTACTTC.